These T cell receptor beta chains were read from a single sample in a study of human T cells and chemical hapten exposure. TCRdb ran MiXCR on the RACE reads and lists one entry per CDR3 protein. The repertoire holds roughly 110,000 distinct CDR3 sequences, around 10% seen once, with more than 1.5% in the top ten. The specimen comprised whole blood, sampled in connection with sensitization to the hapten diphenylcyclopropenone (DPC). These receptors were obtained from a woman aged 45-65 years with alopecia areata. Some clones in this sample may be carry-over from other donors' samples. The CDR3 runs from the conserved cysteine through the conserved F or W. The D gene is left open where the match is weak. Clone size is not always given. Where it is, it says once, few, many or a class for expanded clones.

j_call v_call d_call clone_size cdr3_length cdr3_nt cdr3_aa
TRBJ1-1 TRBV7-6 - few 13 TGTGCCAGCAGTTCGGGAGTGAACACTGAAGCTTTCTTT CASSSGVNTEAFF
TRBJ2-3 TRBV7-2 - many 14 TGTGCCAGCAGCTTCAGGATGAGCACAGATACGCAGTATTTT CASSFRMSTDTQYF
TRBJ1-3 TRBV4-1 TRBD1 few 17 TGCGCCAGCAGCCAAAGTATTATACAGGGGGCTGGAAACACCATATATTTT CASSQSIIQGAGNTIYF
TRBJ2-4 TRBV28 - few 14 TGTGCCAGCAGTTTGAAGCGTGCCAAAAACATTCAGTACTTC CASSLKRAKNIQYF
TRBJ2-1 TRBV5-4 TRBD2 - 16 TGTGCCAGCAGGCCCAGCGGGACTAGCGAGTACAATGAGCAGTTCTTC CASRPSGTSEYNEQFF
TRBJ1-1 TRBV5-1 - few 14 TGCGCCAGCAGCTTTCAGGGGCAGGACACTGAAGCTTTCTTT CASSFQGQDTEAFF
TRBJ1-2 TRBV12-3/TRBV12-4 - - 14 TGTGCCAGCACCTCCTGGGACCGGAACTATGGCTACACCTTC CASTSWDRNYGYTF
TRBJ1-3 TRBV2 - few 13 TGTGCCAGCAGTCGGACGGGTGGAAACACCATATATTTT CASSRTGGNTIYF
TRBJ1-1 TRBV10-3 - few 13 TGTGCCATAAGGACGGAGTTAAACACTGAAGCTTTCTTT CAIRTELNTEAFF
TRBJ2-1 TRBV4-3 - few 15 TGCGCCAGCAGCTACGGGGGCCCCTCCTACAATGAGCAGTTCTTC CASSYGGPSYNEQFF